Following are 32 T cell receptor beta chains from one sample sequenced in a study of cytomegalovirus exposure and HLA in healthy donors. Vbeta (60) and Jbeta (13) primers were used in the PCR. Measured with immunoSEQ multiplex PCR; TCRdb has only the in-frame clones, and not every one. The sample yields about 99,000 clones, around 10% seen once. The sequenced material came from PBMCs. Source of these receptors: a middle-aged man in good health and CMV-seropositive.

This clone was detected only a few times. The rearrangement joins TRBV27 to TRBJ2-1; the D gene is possibly TRBD1 (5 bases). The V gene lost 4 bases and the J gene lost 0 bases, with 16 bases spanning the gap. Germline assignment: CDR1 MNHEY and CDR2 SMNVEV (reference sequence). This CDR3 has 17 amino acids. The CDR3 nucleotides are TGTGCCAGCAGTTCATCCATAGACAGCGTCTCCTACAATGAGCAGTTCTTC. Residues: CASSSSIDSVSYNEQFF.

In this sample, this clone turned up a few times. CDR3 loop: CASSPGGETQYF. DNA for the CDR3: TGTGCCAGCTCACCAGGCGGGGAGACCCAGTACTTC. The chain links TRBV18 to TRBJ2-5, with D possibly being TRBD2 (5 bases). The CDR3 is 12 amino acids. Trimming took off 2 bases at V and 5 bases at J, with 6 bases between the two ends. CDR1 and CDR2 (germline): KGHSH, LQKENI.

The J gene is TRBJ1-2, the V gene TRBV11-1; 9 positions agree with TRBD1. The junction had 7 bases not matched to a gene; V was cut back by 5 bases and J by 0 bases. CDR3 length equals 16 residues. Germline CDR1 and CDR2: SGHAT and FQDESV (reference sequence). The CDR3 region is CASSQPGQGSNYGYTF. Here the CDR3 DNA reads TGTGCCAGCAGCCAACCGGGACAGGGCTCTAACTATGGCTACACCTTC.

J is TRBJ1-1 and V is TRBV11-2; D call uncertain. The germline CDR1 and CDR2 sequences are SGHAT and FQNNGV. V was cut by 2 bases and J by 5 bases, with 6 bases left in between. The CDR3 totals 12 residues. CDR3 nucleotides: TGTGCCAGCAGCTTACAGTTAACTGAAGCTTTCTTT. This gives the protein CASSLQLTEAFF.

In the case of this clone: The junction and the germline gene differ at one end; a read error may be behind it. The chain joins TRBV4-1 to TRBJ2-7; D ambiguous. The CDR3 spans 12 residues. Germline V CDR1 and CDR2: MGHRA, YSYEKL. The CDR3 region is CASSRGSYAQYF. CDR3 DNA sequence: TGCGCAAGCAGCCGCGGCTCCTACGCGCAGTACTTC.

A few counts support this clone. The genes are TRBV5-5 and TRBJ2-7, with D perhaps TRBD2 (6 bases). V was pared by 4 bases and J by 0 bases, with 14 bases between. Per the germline V gene, CDR1 is SGHKS and CDR2 is YYEKEE (reference sequence). The CDR3 contains 15 residues. CDR3 protein: CASSAGTSLSYEQYF. In DNA, the CDR3 is TGTGCCAGCAGCGCGGGGACTTCTCTCTCCTACGAGCAGTACTTC.

The CDR3 spells CASSDGTGAQPQHF. DNA for the CDR3: TGTGCCAGCAGTGACGGGACAGGGGCTCAGCCCCAGCATTTT. This chain joins TRBV25-1 and TRBJ1-5; 10 bases are shared with TRBD1. The CDR3 spans 14 residues. CDR1 and CDR2 from the germline V gene are MGHDK and SYGVNS. J was trimmed by 6 bases and V by 3 bases; bases with no gene match: 2.

This clone was counted between two and nine times. This chain connects TRBV19 to TRBJ2-7, with 8 bases lining up with TRBD1. Germline V CDR1 and CDR2: LNHDA, SQIVND (reference sequence). The CDR3 is made up of 13 amino acids. V dropped 5 bases and J dropped 4; count of bases not matched to a gene: 4. CDR3 in amino acids: CASSQGALYEQYF. Written as DNA, the CDR3 is TGTGCCAGTAGTCAGGGGGCGCTTTACGAGCAGTACTTC.

This clone is a singleton in its sample. This sequence joins TRBV7-6 and TRBJ2-7; weak D call: TRBD2 (6 bases). Between the trimmed V and J ends, which lost 5 bases and 0 bases, there was a span of 11 bases. The CDR3 runs to 14 residues. CDR1 is SGHVS, CDR2 FNYEAQ, per germline. The CDR3 loop reads CASSPGTSSYEQYF. The CDR3 region has the DNA TGTGCCAGCAGCCCCGGGACTTCCTCCTACGAGCAGTACTTC.

A few counts support this clone. The chain combines TRBV19 with TRBJ2-7; D unclear. From germline, CDR1 is LNHDA and CDR2 SQIVND (reference sequence). The germline V and J ends were trimmed by 5 bases and 5 bases, with 7 bases remaining between them. There are 11 residues in the CDR3. The CDR3 sequence is CASSVDNEQYF. CDR3 DNA sequence: TGTGCCAGTAGTGTTGACAACGAGCAGTACTTC.

This clone was seen more than once but under ten times. The rearrangement joins TRBV5-8 to TRBJ2-7, with 10 bases matching TRBD1. Germline V lookup: CDR1 SGHTS, CDR2 YDEGEE. The CDR3 length is 15 residues. Unmatched junction bases numbered 9, after V lost 4 bases and J lost 5 bases. DNA for the CDR3: TGTGCCAGCAGCAGTACGGGACAGGGGTTGCACGAGCAGTACTTC. Protein: CASSSTGQGLHEQYF.

V and J are TRBV14 and TRBJ2-5; 7 nucleotides match TRBD1. Germline V lookup: CDR1 SGHDN, CDR2 FVKESK. The CDR3 runs 14 residues. V lost 4 bases and J lost 2; bases outside the gene matches: 4. The CDR3 sequence is CASSRSGGQETQYF. As DNA, the CDR3 is TGTGCCAGCAGCCGATCAGGGGGACAAGAGACCCAGTACTTC. Drawing the rest from reference TRBV14 and TRBJ2-5, the complete variable domain is EAGVTQFPSHSVIEKGQTVTLRCDPISGHDNLYWYRRVMGKEIKFLLHFVKESKQDESGMPNNRFLAERTGGTYSTLKVQPAELEDSGVYFCASSRSGGQETQYFGPGTRLLVL.

CDR3 coding DNA: TGTGCCAGCAGTTGGACAGGGGTGTATGAAAAACTGTTTTTT. Amino acids: CASSWTGVYEKLFF. The J gene is TRBJ1-4, the V gene TRBV27; 9 nucleotides line up with TRBD1. CDR1 and CDR2 (germline): MNHEY, SMNVEV (reference sequence). V shed 4 bases, J shed 6 bases, and the junction held 3 bases outside the gene matches. The CDR3 loop spans 14 amino acids.

This rearrangement joins TRBV4-2 to TRBJ1-2; D possibly corresponds to TRBD1 (5 bases). This CDR3 has 13 residues. Trimming shortened V by 0 bases and J by 5 bases, and 7 bases separated the two germline ends. Per the germline V gene, CDR1 is LGHNA and CDR2 is YNFKEQ. CDR3 amino acids: CASSQEGVYGYTF. CDR3 bases: TGTGCCAGCAGCCAAGAAGGGGTGTATGGCTACACCTTC.

The chain is built from TRBV7-3 and TRBJ2-5, with D uncertain. CDR3 size: 13 residues. V dropped 5 bases and J dropped 3 bases, with 10 bases sitting between them. CDR1 SGHTA and CDR2 FQGTGA come from the germline V gene. CDR3 bases: TGTGCCAGCAGCCTAAATATTGAAGAGACCCAGTACTTC. It yields the protein CASSLNIEETQYF.

The chain joins TRBV19 to TRBJ2-7, with 8 bases aligning to TRBD1. The V segment lost 7 bases and the J segment 0 bases; nucleotides outside the gene matches: 5. The CDR3 spans 14 residues. Germline CDR1 LNHDA, CDR2 SQIVND (reference sequence). Here the CDR3 DNA reads TGTGCCAGTACCCTCGGGACAGGCTCCTACGAGCAGTACTTC. Residues: CASTLGTGSYEQYF.

This clone appeared a few times. V gene TRBV6-6 combines with J gene TRBJ2-5; 12 bases are shared with TRBD2. The closer fit of TRBJ2-7 to the DNA end suggests the J call may be wrong. Germline loops: CDR1 MNHNY, CDR2 SVGAGI (reference sequence). This CDR3 region has 15 residues. The CDR3 sequence: CASSLTSGGSYEQYF. The CDR3, as DNA: TGTGCCAGCAGTTTGACTAGCGGGGGATCCTACGAGCAGTACTTC.

This clone appeared a few times. V is TRBV7-9 and J is TRBJ2-7, with TRBD2 identical over 9 bases. CDR3 length: 14 residues. J lost 5 bases, V lost 2 bases, and 4 bases had no gene match. Germline CDR1 is SEHNR and CDR2 is FQNEAQ (reference sequence). The CDR3 region has the DNA TGTGCCAGCAGCTTAAGCGGGAGGCTAGACGAGCAGTACTTC. Translated, it gives CASSLSGRLDEQYF. Drawing the rest from reference TRBV7-9 and TRBJ2-7, the complete variable domain is DTGVSQNPRHKITKRGQNVTFRCDPISEHNRLYWYRQTLGQGPEFLTYFQNEAQLEKSRLLSDRFSAERPKGSFSTLEIQRTEQGDSAMYLCASSLSGRLDEQYFGPGTRLTVT.

Here the CDR3 reads CAISPGQGNSPLHF. CDR3 nucleotides: TGTGCCATCAGTCCCGGACAGGGCAATTCACCCCTCCACTTT. The V gene is TRBV10-3, the J gene TRBJ1-6; TRBD1 aligns across 8 bases. The germline CDR1 and CDR2 sequences are ENHRY and SYGVKD. The CDR3 has 14 amino acids. Germline trimming cut 5 bases from V and 7 bases from J; bases unmatched to any gene: 4.

CDR3 nucleotides: TGTGCCAGCATTGTAGCGGGAGGTTTGGATACGCAGTATTTT. This gives the protein CASIVAGGLDTQYF. This sequence joins TRBV6-1 and TRBJ2-3, with 10 bases matching TRBD2. CDR3 length: 14 amino acids. Germline CDR1 MNHNS, CDR2 SASEGT. The junction had 7 bases not matched to a gene; V was cut back by 7 bases and J by 6 bases.

J is TRBJ2-7 and V is TRBV10-3; the D gene is possibly TRBD2 (5 bases). Per the germline V gene, CDR1 is ENHRY and CDR2 is SYGVKD. The V end was cut by 9 bases, the J end by 3 bases, with 9 bases between. This CDR3 has 11 amino acids. The CDR3 protein is CAIKRDYEQYF. CDR3 nucleotide sequence: TGTGCCATAAAGAGGGACTACGAGCAGTACTTC.

This clone occurred a few times. The genes are TRBV6-4 and TRBJ1-1; unclear D gene. This CDR3 is built from 13 residues. V lost 7 bases, J lost 0 bases, and 9 bases lay in between. Germline-derived CDR1 and CDR2 are MRHNA and SNTAGT. The CDR3 coding sequence is TGTGCCAGCAAGGCGGGAATGAACACTGAAGCTTTCTTT. This sequence encodes CASKAGMNTEAFF.

This chain links TRBV7-6 with TRBJ2-3, with a weak D call TRBD2 (6 bases). Germline V gives CDR1 SGHVS, CDR2 FNYEAQ. V lost 3 bases, J lost 0 bases, and 16 bases lay in between. The CDR3 is 17 amino acids. The CDR3 reads CASSLRLEAGSTDTQYF. Here the CDR3 DNA reads TGTGCCAGCAGCTTGAGACTAGAGGCTGGGAGCACAGATACGCAGTATTTT. The full variable domain, with the rest looked up from reference TRBV7-6 and TRBJ2-3, is GAGVSQSPRYKVTKRGQDVALRCDPISGHVSLYWYRQALGQGPEFLTYFNYEAQQDKSGLPNDRFSAERPEGSISTLTIQRTEQRDSAMYRCASSLRLEAGSTDTQYFGPGTRLTVL.

This clone has just a few counts. The rearrangement links TRBV5-6 to TRBJ1-2; D gene unclear. Per the germline V gene, CDR1 is SGHDT and CDR2 is YYEEEE. This CDR3 has 11 amino acids. The germline V and J ends were trimmed by 2 bases and 8 bases, with 7 bases remaining between them. As DNA, the CDR3 is TGTGCCAGCAGCTTCGTCGGGGGCTACACCTTC. Translated, it gives CASSFVGGYTF.

The CDR3 region is CASSASGTGEKEKLFF. DNA for the CDR3: TGTGCCAGCAGTGCCTCAGGGACAGGGGAAAAGGAAAAACTGTTTTTT. The J gene is TRBJ1-4, the V gene TRBV28; 10 bases agree with TRBD1. Germline CDR1 is MDHEN and CDR2 is SYDVKM. This CDR3 has 16 residues. J lost 8 bases, V lost 5 bases, and 11 bases had no gene match.

The sample holds a few counts of this clone. V and J are TRBV23-1 and TRBJ2-7; TRBD2 matches at 8 bases. TRBV23-1 is an ORF, with its function uncertain. This CDR3 is built from 15 residues. With 6 bases clipped from V and 2 bases from J, the junction kept 9 bases outside the gene matches. The CDR3 loop reads CASRPAQGLAYEQYF. The CDR3 DNA is TGCGCCAGCAGGCCCGCGCAGGGACTAGCCTACGAGCAGTACTTC.

The rearrangement links TRBV2 to TRBJ2-5; D is perhaps TRBD1 (6 bases). Trimming shortened V by 6 bases and J by 11 bases, and 10 bases separated the two germline ends. CDR1 is SNHLY, CDR2 FYNNEI, per germline. CDR3 size: 10 residues. The CDR3 spells CASRGQSQYF. The CDR3 nucleotides read TGTGCCAGCAGAGGACAGTCGCAGTACTTC.

The chain employs TRBV6-5 and TRBJ1-4; D gene unclear. This CDR3 has 14 amino acids. CDR1 MNHEY and CDR2 SVGAGI come from the germline V gene. V lost 5 bases and J lost 2, with 9 bases in between. For the CDR3, the DNA is TGTGCCAGCAGTGTAGTAATGACTAATGAAAAACTGTTTTTT. Encoded protein: CASSVVMTNEKLFF.

This clone was found a few times. The chain has TRBV9 and TRBJ1-4, with D unresolved. The ends were cut back, 2 bases at V and 2 bases at J, with 7 bases in the middle. The CDR3 is 14 amino acids. In germline, CDR1 is SGDLS, CDR2 YYNGEE. Here the CDR3 reads CASSVGGTNEKLFF. CDR3 in DNA: TGTGCCAGCAGCGTGGGAGGCACTAATGAAAAACTGTTTTTT.

This clone was counted between two and nine times. Other DNA sequences in the sample encode the same CDR3. V is TRBV5-6 and J is TRBJ1-1; 8 positions match TRBD1. Trimming took 4 bases from V and 6 from J; bases not matched to a gene: 11. CDR1 SGHDT and CDR2 YYEEEE come from the germline V gene. The CDR3 covers 15 residues. The CDR3 coding sequence is TGTGCCAGCAGCAAAGGACAGGGAATTAGTGCTGAAGCTTTCTTT. This translates into CASSKGQGISAEAFF.

The chain is built from TRBV28 and TRBJ1-1, with D uncertain. V lost 6 bases and J 12 bases, leaving 14 bases between the germline ends. The germline V gene has CDR1 MDHEN and CDR2 SYDVKM. There are 11 residues in the CDR3. The CDR3 region has the DNA TGTGCCAGCAGGTCGTACGGGGTAACTTTCTTT. Translated, it gives CASRSYGVTFF.

This clone was observed a few times. CDR3 loop: CASSLSLPVDTQYF. CDR3 DNA: TGTGCCAGCAGTTTATCACTCCCGGTGGATACGCAGTATTTT. The chain couples TRBV27 to TRBJ2-3; D not certain. This CDR3 has 14 amino acids. The germline gives CDR1 MNHEY, CDR2 SMNVEV (reference sequence). With 0 bases removed from V and 6 bases from J, the gap between germline ends came to 10 bases.